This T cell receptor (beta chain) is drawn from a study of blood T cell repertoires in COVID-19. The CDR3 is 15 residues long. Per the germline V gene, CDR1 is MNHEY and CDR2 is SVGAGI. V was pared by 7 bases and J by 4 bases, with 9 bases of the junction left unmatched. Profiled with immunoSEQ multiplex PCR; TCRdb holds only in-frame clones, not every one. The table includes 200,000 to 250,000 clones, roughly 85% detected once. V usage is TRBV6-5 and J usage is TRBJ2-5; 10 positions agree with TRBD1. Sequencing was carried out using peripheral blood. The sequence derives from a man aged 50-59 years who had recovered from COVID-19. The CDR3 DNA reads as TGTGCCAGCACCCCGGGACAGGGGAGGGGAGAGACCCAGTACTTC. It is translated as CASTPGQGRGETQYF.